The 16 T cell receptor beta chains reported below all come from one sample, sequenced in a study of STAT5B mutations in CD4+ large granular lymphocyte leukemia. The table came from immunoSEQ multiplex PCR; TCRdb's copy has only in-frame clones and leaves some out. The sample records about 50,000 clones, roughly 84% being singletons. Sequencing was performed on CD4+ T cells from blood buffy coats. These receptors were obtained from a human donor in good health.

The J gene is TRBJ2-7, the V gene TRBV7-8; D might be TRBD1 or TRBD2, each matching 6 bases. The CDR3 extends over 19 amino acids. Germline V gene sequence: CDR1 SGHVS, CDR2 FQNEAQ. Trimming took off 0 bases at V and 1 base at J, with 22 bases between the two ends. CDR3: CASSLAVWRANRVSYEQYF. The CDR3 nucleotides read TGTGCCAGCAGCTTAGCCGTATGGAGGGCGAACAGGGTTTCCTACGAGCAGTACTTC.

This chain links TRBV5-1 with TRBJ2-7; TRBD2 aligns across 8 bases. Trimming cost V 2 bases and J 2 bases; bases outside gene matches: 6. Germline V gives CDR1 SGHRS, CDR2 YFSETQ. The CDR3 covers 15 residues. CDR3 sequence reads: CASSLKTSVAYEQYF. The CDR3 bases are TGCGCCAGCAGCTTAAAGACTAGCGTAGCCTACGAGCAGTACTTC.

V and J are TRBV6-6 and TRBJ1-2; no clear D gene. CDR3 length: 15 residues. The germline V gene has CDR1 MNHNY and CDR2 SVGAGI (reference sequence). V gave up 0 bases and J gave up 1 base, with 9 bases separating them. This CDR3 reads CASSYSLDLNYGYTF. CDR3 DNA sequence: TGTGCCAGCAGTTACTCGTTGGACCTTAACTATGGCTACACCTTC.

The chain carries TRBV19 and TRBJ2-7, with 9 bases matching TRBD1. V trimming: 5 bases; J trimming: 7 bases; junction bases outside the gene matches: 15. The CDR3 length is 16 residues. Germline-derived CDR1 and CDR2 are LNHDA and SQIVND (reference sequence). Here the CDR3 DNA reads TGTGCCAGTAGTGACTTGTCCGGGACAGGGTTGTCGGAGCAGTACTTC. It translates to CASSDLSGTGLSEQYF.

The chain links TRBV11-2 to TRBJ2-1; D is undetermined. CDR3 size: 17 residues. Germline CDR1 reads SGHAT; CDR2 reads FQNNGV. The V end lost 0 bases, the J end lost 4 bases, and 16 bases lay between the germline ends. In DNA, the CDR3 is TGTGCCAGCAGCTTAGAAAACCGGCCTGGGTTTTACAATGAGCAGTTCTTC. Its translation: CASSLENRPGFYNEQFF.

This chain connects TRBV28 to TRBJ1-2, with D unresolved. V lost 6 bases to trimming and J lost 1 base, with 18 bases between them. The CDR3 loop spans 16 amino acids. Germline V gene data show CDR1 as MDHEN and CDR2 as SYDVKM. The CDR3 loop is CASSRPGWAGNYGYTF. The DNA for the CDR3 is TGTGCCAGCAGCCGCCCTGGTTGGGCAGGTAACTATGGCTACACCTTC.

The rearrangement links TRBV2 to TRBJ1-3; D might be TRBD1 (6 bases). From germline, CDR1 is SNHLY and CDR2 FYNNEI. With 4 bases removed from V and 4 bases from J, the gap between germline ends came to 11 bases. The length of the CDR3 is 14 residues. The CDR3 spells CASSGNRDGNTIYF. The CDR3 DNA reads TGTGCCAGCAGTGGTAACAGGGACGGAAACACCATATATTTT.

This chain joins TRBV5-4 and TRBJ2-5; D is ambiguous. The CDR3 runs to 11 residues. The germline V gene encodes CDR1 SGHNT and CDR2 YYREEE (reference sequence). V was clipped by 4 bases and J by 3 bases, with 4 bases between them. The CDR3 region is CASSNEETQYF. DNA for the CDR3: TGTGCCAGCAGCAATGAAGAGACCCAGTACTTC.

This clone was detected a few times. The gene calls are TRBV4-1 and TRBJ2-2; D call uncertain. This CDR3 is built from 18 residues. V shed 1 base and J shed 0 bases, with 15 bases lying between them. The germline V gene encodes CDR1 MGHRA and CDR2 YSYEKL. DNA for the CDR3: TGCGCCAGCAGCCAAGGGTTGTTTGGGTTCGCGAACACCGGGGAGCTGTTTTTT. Encoded protein: CASSQGLFGFANTGELFF.

V is TRBV2 and J is TRBJ2-1, with D uncertain. Germline assignment: CDR1 SNHLY and CDR2 FYNNEI. The CDR3 spans 16 residues. V dropped 1 base and J dropped 0 bases, with 10 bases sitting between them. CDR3 in amino acids: CASSEGDFSSYNEQFF. DNA of the CDR3: TGTGCCAGCAGTGAAGGAGATTTTAGCTCCTACAATGAGCAGTTCTTC.

Here the CDR3 DNA reads TGTGCCAGCAGCCCCCCCGGTGGAAATTCACCCCTCCACTTT. Translation gives CASSPPGGNSPLHF. The chain employs TRBV13 and TRBJ1-6; D not resolved. V lost 5 bases to trimming and J lost 7 bases, with 12 bases between them. The CDR3 is 14 amino acids. CDR1 and CDR2 (germline): PRHDT, FYEKMQ (reference sequence).

The rearrangement joins TRBV7-2 to TRBJ1-5; D remains unclear. V was trimmed by 10 bases and J by 0 bases, leaving 10 bases between them. The CDR3 sequence is 13 residues long. Germline V CDR1 and CDR2: SGHTA, FQGNSA. CDR3 amino acids: CATGLYSNQPQHF. CDR3 nucleotide sequence: TGTGCCACCGGCCTTTATAGCAATCAGCCCCAGCATTTT.

The chain is built from TRBV4-2 and TRBJ1-3; perhaps TRBD1 as D (6 bases). The CDR3 extends over 16 amino acids. Germline V gene lookup returns CDR1 LGHNA and CDR2 YNFKEQ. The V and J ends lost 2 bases and 8 bases respectively, with 19 bases between them. CDR3 DNA: TGTGCCAGCAGCCAACCCCCCGGACAGTGGTTAGACACCATATATTTT. It translates to CASSQPPGQWLDTIYF.

A few counts support this clone. The V call is TRBV6-5, the J call TRBJ1-5; the D gene is possibly TRBD1 (6 bases). Looked up from germline, CDR1 is MNHEY and CDR2 is SVGAGI. CDR3 size: 14 residues. Trimming removed 2 bases at V and 8 bases at J, with 13 bases between. The CDR3 DNA reads TGTGCCAGCAGTTACGGGGGCCTCATCAAGCCCCAGCATTTT. Translated: CASSYGGLIKPQHF.

The chain employs TRBV11-1 and TRBJ2-7, with a weak D call TRBD1 (6 bases). The CDR3 has 13 amino acids. Germline V lookup: CDR1 SGHAT, CDR2 FQDESV (reference sequence). The ends were cut back, 5 bases at V and 3 bases at J, with 11 bases in the middle. The CDR3 is CASSPDRYYEQYF. The CDR3 coding sequence is TGTGCCAGCAGCCCAGACAGGTACTACGAGCAGTACTTC.

V gene TRBV27 combines with J gene TRBJ2-4, with TRBD1 matching over 8 bases. Germline CDR1 reads MNHEY; CDR2 reads SMNVEV (reference sequence). Trimming removed 5 bases from V and 9 bases from J; junction bases left unmatched: 6. This CDR3 contains 13 residues. The CDR3 loop is CASSPTGAGIQYF. CDR3 nucleotides: TGTGCCAGCAGTCCGACAGGGGCGGGCATTCAGTACTTC.